This T cell receptor (beta chain) originates from a study of blood T cell repertoires in COVID-19. Study details: Whether acute or convalescent, the COVID-19 samples came from the United States, Italy and Spain.

This CDR3 spans 15 amino acids. Germline V lookup: CDR1 SGHVS, CDR2 FNYEAQ. J gave up 5 bases and V 4 bases, and 7 bases lay outside the gene matches. Original handling: Estimates of nucleated cell counts were drawn from the amplification of reference gene primers. Using immunoSEQ multiplex PCR, the repertoire was profiled, and TCRdb retains in-frame clones only, with some absent. V and J calls plus clone size are reproduced from that table; the DNA served to infer D and trimming. The sample lists about 190,000 clones; about 86% were seen once. Sequencing input: peripheral blood. This chain links TRBV7-6 with TRBJ2-5; TRBD2 aligns across 10 bases. This clonotype was obtained from a woman aged 18-30 years who had recovered from COVID-19. CDR3 coding DNA: TGTGCCAGCAGCTCCTTAGCGGGGGGTCGGGAGACCCAGTACTTC. Translating gives CASSSLAGGRETQYF.